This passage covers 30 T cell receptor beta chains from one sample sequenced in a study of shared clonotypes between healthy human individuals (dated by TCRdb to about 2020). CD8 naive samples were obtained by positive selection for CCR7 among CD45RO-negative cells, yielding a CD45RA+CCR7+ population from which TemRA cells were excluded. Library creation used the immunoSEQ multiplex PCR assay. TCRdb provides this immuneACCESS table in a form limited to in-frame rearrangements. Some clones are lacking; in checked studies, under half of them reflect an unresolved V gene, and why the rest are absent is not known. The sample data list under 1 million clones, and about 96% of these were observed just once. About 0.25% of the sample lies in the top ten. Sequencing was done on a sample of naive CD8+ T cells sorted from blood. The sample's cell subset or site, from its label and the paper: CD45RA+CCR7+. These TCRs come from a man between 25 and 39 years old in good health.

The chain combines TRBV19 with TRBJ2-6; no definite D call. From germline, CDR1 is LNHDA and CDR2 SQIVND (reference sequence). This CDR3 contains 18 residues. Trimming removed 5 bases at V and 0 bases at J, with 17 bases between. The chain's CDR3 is CASSPAGWGSSGANVLTF. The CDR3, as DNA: TGTGCCAGTAGTCCTGCAGGTTGGGGATCCTCTGGGGCCAACGTCCTGACTTTC.

The CDR3 spells CASSLGQGYGYTF. The CDR3 nucleotides read TGTGCCAGCAGCCTGGGACAGGGCTATGGCTACACCTTC. J is TRBJ1-2 and V is TRBV11-2, with 9 bases aligning to TRBD1. CDR1 is SGHAT, CDR2 FQNNGV, per germline. The CDR3 totals 13 residues. Trimming cost V 5 bases and J 4 bases; bases outside gene matches: 2.

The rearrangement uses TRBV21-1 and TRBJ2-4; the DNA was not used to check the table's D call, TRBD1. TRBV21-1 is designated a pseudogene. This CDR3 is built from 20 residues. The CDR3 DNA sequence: TGTGCCAGCAGCAAATCTCCCCCGACAGGGGGCCCCCAGGCCAAAAACATTCAGTACTTC. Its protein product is CASSKSPPTGGPQAKNIQYF.

The CDR3 DNA reads as TGTGCCAGCAGCCCCCAGAGAAATGAGCAGTTCTTC. Amino acid sequence: CASSPQRNEQFF. The V and J genes are TRBV14 and TRBJ2-1, with D unclear. Trimming cost V 4 bases and J 7 bases, with 8 bases left between them. This CDR3 spans 12 amino acids. Germline CDR1 is SGHDN and CDR2 is FVKESK. The full variable domain, its missing parts supplied by reference TRBV14 and TRBJ2-1, is EAGVTQFPSHSVIEKGQTVTLRCDPISGHDNLYWYRRVMGKEIKFLLHFVKESKQDESGMPNNRFLAERTGGTYSTLKVQPAELEDSGVYFCASSPQRNEQFFGPGTRLTVL.

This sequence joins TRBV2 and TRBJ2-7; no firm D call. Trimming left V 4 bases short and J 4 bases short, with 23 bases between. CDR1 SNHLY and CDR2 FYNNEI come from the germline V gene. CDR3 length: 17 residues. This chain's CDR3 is CASSVSFNENQGYEQYF. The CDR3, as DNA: TGTGCCAGCAGTGTCTCCTTTAATGAGAATCAAGGTTACGAGCAGTACTTC.

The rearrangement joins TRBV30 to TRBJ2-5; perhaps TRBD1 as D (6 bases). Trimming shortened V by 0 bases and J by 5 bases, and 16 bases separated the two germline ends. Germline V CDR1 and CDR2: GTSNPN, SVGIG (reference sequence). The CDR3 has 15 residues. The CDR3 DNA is TGTGCCTGGAGTGTAGTACAGGGAAGAGGTGAGACCCAGTACTTC. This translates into CAWSVVQGRGETQYF. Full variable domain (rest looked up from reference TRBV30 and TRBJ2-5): SQTIHQWPATLVQPVGSPLSLECTVEGTSNPNLYWYRQAAGRGLQLLFYSVGIGQISSEVPQNLSASRPQDRQFILSSKKLLLSDSGFYLCAWSVVQGRGETQYFGPGTRLLVL.

In DNA form, the CDR3 reads TGTGCCAGCAGCCAAGGGACTAGCGGGGGGAACAATGAGCAGTTCTTC. This encodes CASSQGTSGGNNEQFF. The V call is TRBV14, the J call TRBJ2-1; 14 nucleotides line up with TRBD2. Germline V CDR1 and CDR2: SGHDN, FVKESK. V dropped 1 base and J dropped 5; count of bases not matched to a gene: 1. The CDR3 runs 16 residues.

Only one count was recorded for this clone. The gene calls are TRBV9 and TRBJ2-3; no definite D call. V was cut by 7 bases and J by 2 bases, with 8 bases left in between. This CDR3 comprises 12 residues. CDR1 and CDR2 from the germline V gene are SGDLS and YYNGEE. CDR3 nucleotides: TGTGCCAGCGGCCCGCTCACAGATACGCAGTATTTT. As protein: CASGPLTDTQYF.

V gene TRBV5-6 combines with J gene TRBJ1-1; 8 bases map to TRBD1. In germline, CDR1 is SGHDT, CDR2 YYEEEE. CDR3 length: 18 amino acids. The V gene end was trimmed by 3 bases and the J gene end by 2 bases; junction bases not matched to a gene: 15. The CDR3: CASSSEIRTGWINTEAFF. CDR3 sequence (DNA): TGTGCCAGCAGCTCCGAAATCCGGACAGGGTGGATAAACACTGAAGCTTTCTTT.

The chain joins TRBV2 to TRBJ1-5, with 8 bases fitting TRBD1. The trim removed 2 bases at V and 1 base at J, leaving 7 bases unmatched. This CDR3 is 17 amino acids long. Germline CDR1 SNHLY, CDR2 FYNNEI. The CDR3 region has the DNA TGTGCCAGCAGTGAAACTCCGGGACAGGTGAGCAATCAGCCCCAGCATTTT. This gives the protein CASSETPGQVSNQPQHF.

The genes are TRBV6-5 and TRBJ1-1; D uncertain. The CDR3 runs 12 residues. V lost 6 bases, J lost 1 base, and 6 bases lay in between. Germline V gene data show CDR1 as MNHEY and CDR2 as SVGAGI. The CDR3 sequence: CASREGNTEAFF. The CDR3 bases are TGTGCCAGCAGGGAGGGGAACACTGAAGCTTTCTTT.

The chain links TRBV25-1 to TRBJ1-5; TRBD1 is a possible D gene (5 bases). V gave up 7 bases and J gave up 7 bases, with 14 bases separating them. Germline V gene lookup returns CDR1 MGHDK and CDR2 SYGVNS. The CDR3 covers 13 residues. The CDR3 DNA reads TGTGCCAGCAACGGGGGTTGGGGCCAGCCCCAGCATTTT. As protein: CASNGGWGQPQHF.

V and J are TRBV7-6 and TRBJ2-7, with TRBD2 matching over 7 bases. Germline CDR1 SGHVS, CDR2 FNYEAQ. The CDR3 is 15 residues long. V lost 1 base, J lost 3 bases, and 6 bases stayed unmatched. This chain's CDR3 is CASSLVRGEGYEQYF. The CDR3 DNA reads TGTGCCAGCAGCTTAGTCAGAGGGGAGGGCTACGAGCAGTACTTC.

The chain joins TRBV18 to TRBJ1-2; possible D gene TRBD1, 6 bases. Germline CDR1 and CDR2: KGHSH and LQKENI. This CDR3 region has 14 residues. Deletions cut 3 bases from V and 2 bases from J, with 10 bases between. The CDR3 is CASSPSGQNYGYTF. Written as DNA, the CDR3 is TGTGCCAGCTCACCCTCAGGACAGAACTATGGCTACACCTTC. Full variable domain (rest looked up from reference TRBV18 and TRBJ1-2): NAGVMQNPRHLVRRRGQEARLRCSPMKGHSHVYWYRQLPEEGLKFMVYLQKENIIDESGMPKERFSAEFPKEGPSILRIQQVVRGDSAAYFCASSPSGQNYGYTFGSGTRLTVV.

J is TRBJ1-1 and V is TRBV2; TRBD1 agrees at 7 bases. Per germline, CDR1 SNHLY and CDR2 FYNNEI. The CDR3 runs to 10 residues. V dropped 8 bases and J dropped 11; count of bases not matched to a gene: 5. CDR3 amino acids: CASQGGAAFF. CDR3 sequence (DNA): TGTGCCAGCCAAGGGGGCGCCGCTTTCTTT. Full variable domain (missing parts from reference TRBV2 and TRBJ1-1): EPEVTQTPSHQVTQMGQEVILRCVPISNHLYFYWYRQILGQKVEFLVSFYNNEISEKSEIFDDQFSVERPDGSNFTLKIRSTKLEDSAMYFCASQGGAAFFGQGTRLTVV.

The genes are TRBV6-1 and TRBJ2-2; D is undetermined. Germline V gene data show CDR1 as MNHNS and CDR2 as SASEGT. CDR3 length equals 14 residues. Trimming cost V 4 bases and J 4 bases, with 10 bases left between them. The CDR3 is CASSVVGITGELFF. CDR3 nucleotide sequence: TGTGCCAGCAGTGTAGTGGGAATCACCGGGGAGCTGTTTTTT.

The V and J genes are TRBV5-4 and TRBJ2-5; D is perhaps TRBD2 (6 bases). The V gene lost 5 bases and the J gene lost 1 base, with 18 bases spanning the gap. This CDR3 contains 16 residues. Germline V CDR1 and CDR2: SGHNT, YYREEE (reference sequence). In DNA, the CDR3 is TGTGCCAGCAGGGAAGTGGTCGGGAGCCCCCAAGAGACCCAGTACTTC. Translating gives CASREVVGSPQETQYF. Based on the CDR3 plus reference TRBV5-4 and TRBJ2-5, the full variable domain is ETGVTQSPTHLIKTRGQQVTLRCSSQSGHNTVSWYQQALGQGPQFIFQYYREEENGRGNFPPRFSGLQFPNYSSELNVNALELDDSALYLCASREVVGSPQETQYFGPGTRLLVL.

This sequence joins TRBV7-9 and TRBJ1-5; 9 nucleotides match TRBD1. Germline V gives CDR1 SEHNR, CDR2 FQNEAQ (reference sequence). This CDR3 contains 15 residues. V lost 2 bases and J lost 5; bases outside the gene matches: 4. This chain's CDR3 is CASSLTTGGDQPQHF. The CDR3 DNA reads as TGTGCCAGCAGCTTAACAACAGGGGGCGATCAGCCCCAGCATTTT.

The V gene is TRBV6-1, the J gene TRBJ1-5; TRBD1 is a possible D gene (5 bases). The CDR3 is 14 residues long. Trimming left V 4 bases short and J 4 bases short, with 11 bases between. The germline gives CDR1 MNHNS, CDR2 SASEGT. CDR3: CASSARDLNQPQHF. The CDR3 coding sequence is TGTGCCAGCAGTGCCCGGGACCTTAATCAGCCCCAGCATTTT.

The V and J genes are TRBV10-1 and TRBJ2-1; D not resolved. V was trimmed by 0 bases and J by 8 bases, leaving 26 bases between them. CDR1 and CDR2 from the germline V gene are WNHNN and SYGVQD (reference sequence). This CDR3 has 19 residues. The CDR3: CASSESPFTNSLQADEQFF. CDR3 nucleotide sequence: TGCGCCAGCAGTGAGTCCCCCTTCACTAATAGTCTGCAAGCTGATGAGCAGTTCTTC.

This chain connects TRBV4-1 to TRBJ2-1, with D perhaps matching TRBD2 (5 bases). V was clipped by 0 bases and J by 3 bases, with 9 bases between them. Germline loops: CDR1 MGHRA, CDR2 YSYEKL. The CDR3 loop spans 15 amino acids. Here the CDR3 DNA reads TGCGCCAGCAGCCAAGACGACGGGATCTACAATGAGCAGTTCTTC. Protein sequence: CASSQDDGIYNEQFF.

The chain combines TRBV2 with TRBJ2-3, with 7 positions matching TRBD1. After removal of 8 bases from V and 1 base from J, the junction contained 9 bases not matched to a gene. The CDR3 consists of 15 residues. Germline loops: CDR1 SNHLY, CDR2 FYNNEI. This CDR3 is CASPLRGSGTDTQYF. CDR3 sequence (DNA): TGTGCCAGCCCCCTCAGGGGGTCGGGCACAGATACGCAGTATTTT.

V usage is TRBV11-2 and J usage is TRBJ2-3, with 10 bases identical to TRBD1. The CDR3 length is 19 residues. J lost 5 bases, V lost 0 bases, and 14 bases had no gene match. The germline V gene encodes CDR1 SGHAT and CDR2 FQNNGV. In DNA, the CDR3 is TGTGCCAGCAGCTTAGACCAAAACGGACAGGGGGGAATCAGAGATACGCAGTATTTT. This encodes CASSLDQNGQGGIRDTQYF.

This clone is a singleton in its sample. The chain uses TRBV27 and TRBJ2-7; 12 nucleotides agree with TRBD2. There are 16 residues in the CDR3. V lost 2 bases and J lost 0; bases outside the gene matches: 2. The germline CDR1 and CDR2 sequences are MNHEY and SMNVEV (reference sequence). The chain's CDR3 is CASSLLTSGSSYEQYF. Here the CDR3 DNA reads TGTGCCAGCAGTTTACTGACTAGCGGGAGCTCCTACGAGCAGTACTTC.

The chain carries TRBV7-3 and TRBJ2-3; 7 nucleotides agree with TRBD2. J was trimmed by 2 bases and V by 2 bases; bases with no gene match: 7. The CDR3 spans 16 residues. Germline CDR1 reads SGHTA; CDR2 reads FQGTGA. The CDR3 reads CASSLGGRALTDTQYF. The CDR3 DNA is TGTGCCAGCAGCTTAGGTGGGAGGGCCCTCACAGATACGCAGTATTTT. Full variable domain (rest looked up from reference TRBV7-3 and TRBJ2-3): GAGVSQTPSNKVTEKGKYVELRCDPISGHTALYWYRQSLGQGPEFLIYFQGTGAADDSGLPNDRFFAVRPEGSVSTLKIQRTERGDSAVYLCASSLGGRALTDTQYFGPGTRLTVL.

CDR3 in DNA: TGTGCCAGCAGCTTAGATGACGGAGGCACTAGCACAGATACGCAGTATTTT. Residues: CASSLDDGGTSTDTQYF. The V call is TRBV7-8, the J call TRBJ2-3; a weak D match, TRBD2 (5 bases). The CDR3 is made up of 17 amino acids. Germline V gene data show CDR1 as SGHVS and CDR2 as FQNEAQ. Between the trimmed V and J ends, which lost 1 base and 0 bases, there was a span of 14 bases.

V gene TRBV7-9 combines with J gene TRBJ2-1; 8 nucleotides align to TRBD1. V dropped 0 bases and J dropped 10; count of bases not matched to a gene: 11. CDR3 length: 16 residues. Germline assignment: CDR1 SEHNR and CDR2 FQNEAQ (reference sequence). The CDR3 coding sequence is TGTGCCAGCAGCTTAGCCCGGGACAGGTCGTTCGGAGAGCAGTTCTTC. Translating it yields CASSLARDRSFGEQFF.

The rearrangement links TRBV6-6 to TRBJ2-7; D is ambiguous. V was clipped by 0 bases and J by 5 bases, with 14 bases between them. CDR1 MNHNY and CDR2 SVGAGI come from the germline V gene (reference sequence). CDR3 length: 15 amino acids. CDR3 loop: CASSYSPRRGDEQYF. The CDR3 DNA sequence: TGTGCCAGCAGTTACTCCCCCCGACGAGGCGACGAGCAGTACTTC.

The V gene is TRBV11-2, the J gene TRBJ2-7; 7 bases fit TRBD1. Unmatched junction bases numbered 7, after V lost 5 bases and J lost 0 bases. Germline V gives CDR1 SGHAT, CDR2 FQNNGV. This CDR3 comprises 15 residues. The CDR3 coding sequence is TGTGCCAGCAGCAATACAGGGGAAGTCTCCTACGAGCAGTACTTC. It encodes CASSNTGEVSYEQYF.

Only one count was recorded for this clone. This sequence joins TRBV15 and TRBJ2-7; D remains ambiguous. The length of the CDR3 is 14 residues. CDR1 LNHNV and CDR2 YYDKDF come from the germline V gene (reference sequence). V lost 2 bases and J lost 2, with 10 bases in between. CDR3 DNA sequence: TGTGCCACCAGCAGATTACCCACAACCTACGAGCAGTACTTC. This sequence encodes CATSRLPTTYEQYF.